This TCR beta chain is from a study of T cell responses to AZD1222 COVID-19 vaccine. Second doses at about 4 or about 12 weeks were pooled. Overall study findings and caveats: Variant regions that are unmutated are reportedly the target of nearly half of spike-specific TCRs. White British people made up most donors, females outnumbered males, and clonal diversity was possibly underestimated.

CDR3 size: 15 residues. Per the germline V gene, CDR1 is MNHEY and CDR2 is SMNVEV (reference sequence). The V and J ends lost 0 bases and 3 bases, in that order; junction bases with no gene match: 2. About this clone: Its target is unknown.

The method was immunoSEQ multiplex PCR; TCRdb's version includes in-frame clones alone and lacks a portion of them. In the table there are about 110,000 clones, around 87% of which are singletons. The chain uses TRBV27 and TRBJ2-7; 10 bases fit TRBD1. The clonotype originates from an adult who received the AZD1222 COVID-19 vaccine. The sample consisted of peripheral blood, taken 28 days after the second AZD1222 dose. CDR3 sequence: CASSLSWTGGYEQYF. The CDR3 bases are TGTGCCAGCAGTTTATCGTGGACAGGGGGCTACGAGCAGTACTTC.